The clone carrying this T cell receptor (beta chain) was seen only once. Germline V gene lookup returns CDR1 LNHDA and CDR2 SQIVND (reference sequence). CDR3 length equals 15 residues. The ends were cut back, 7 bases at V and 0 bases at J, with 15 bases in the middle. The assay was immunoSEQ multiplex PCR, and TCRdb's table has in-frame clones only and misses some. This repertoire shows more than 65,000 clones, 85% to 95% found once; its top ten account for roughly 0.37%. The data were taken from a study of technical replicates of blood from a handful of donors. The rearrangement uses TRBV19 and TRBJ1-1, with unresolved D. This clonotype originated in a human donor in good health. Sequencing used T cells isolated from PBMCs. The CDR3 bases are TGTGCCAGTATTCCCCGACTGAGCATGAACACTGAAGCTTTCTTT. Translated, it gives CASIPRLSMNTEAFF.